The rows below give T cell receptor beta chains drawn from one sample of a study of CD8 T cells in Susac syndrome. TCRdb used MiXCR to reprocess the immunoSEQ multiplex PCR reads, holding one entry per CDR3 protein. The data show 170,000 or so distinct CDR3 sequences, more than 95% seen once. Sequenced: CD4+ T cells from PBMCs. Every receptor here comes from a human donor with Susac syndrome. Each CDR3 is given with its conserved first and last residue. A D gene is named only where the DNA matches it firmly. Only part of the rows carry a size: once, few, many, or a class if the clone is expanded.

J gene	clone size	D gene	V gene	CDR3 DNA	CDR3 protein
TRBJ1-2	once	.	TRBV3-1	TGTGCCAGCAGCCAACGGCGGGTAGATGGCTACACCTTC	CASSQRRVDGYTF
TRBJ2-2	.	TRBD1	TRBV6-1	TGTGCCAGCACTCGAGGATCAGGGGGAGTCGCCGGGGAGCTGTTTTTT	CASTRGSGGVAGELFF
TRBJ1-1	.	.	TRBV29-1	TGCAGCGCGGGGGAGGGTCCGAGCGCTGAAGCTTTCTTT	CSAGEGPSAEAFF
TRBJ2-3	.	TRBD1	TRBV7-9	TGTGCCAGCAGCTACGCCGGGACAGGCTACACAGATACGCAGTATTTT	CASSYAGTGYTDTQYF
TRBJ1-2	once	TRBD1	TRBV2	TGTGCCAGCTCGGGGGACAGGGGGGTACTTGGCTATGGCTACACCTTC	CASSGDRGVLGYGYTF
TRBJ1-4	.	.	TRBV15	TGTGCCACCAGCGGGGAAACGGGGTACCCTAATGAAAAACTGTTTTTT	CATSGETGYPNEKLFF
TRBJ2-5	.	.	TRBV5-1	TGCGCCAGCAGCGGGGGGCCATCGGCCCAGTACTTC	CASSGGPSAQYF
TRBJ2-1	.	TRBD2	TRBV20-1	TGCAGTGCTAGAAGAGCGGGGGGGTACAATGAGCAGTTCTTC	CSARRAGGYNEQFF
TRBJ2-1	once	TRBD2	TRBV20-1	TGCAGTGCTAGCAGACTAGCGGGGGGGAATGAGCAGTTCTTC	CSASRLAGGNEQFF
TRBJ2-3	.	TRBD1	TRBV20-1	TGCAGTGCTAGCTCCGGCGGGGACAGGGGACGAGATACGCAGTATTTT	CSASSGGDRGRDTQYF